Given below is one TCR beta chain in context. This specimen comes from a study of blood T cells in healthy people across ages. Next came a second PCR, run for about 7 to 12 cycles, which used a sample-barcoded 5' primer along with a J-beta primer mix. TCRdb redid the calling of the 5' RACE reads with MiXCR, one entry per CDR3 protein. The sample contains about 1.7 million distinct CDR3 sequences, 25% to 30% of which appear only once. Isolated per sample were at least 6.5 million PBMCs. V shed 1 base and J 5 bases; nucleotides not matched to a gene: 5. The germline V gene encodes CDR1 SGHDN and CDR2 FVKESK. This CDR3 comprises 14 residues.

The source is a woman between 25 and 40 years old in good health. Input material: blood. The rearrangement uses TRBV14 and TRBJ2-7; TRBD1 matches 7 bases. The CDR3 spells CASSQATGLDEQYF. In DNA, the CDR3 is TGTGCCAGCAGCCAAGCGACAGGGCTTGACGAGCAGTACTTC.